This T cell receptor beta chain is from a study of PD-1 blockade in classical Hodgkin lymphoma. Across the whole study: Patients were given intravenous nivolumab, 3 mg/kg, every 2 weeks.

Indicated time point: cycle 4 day 1 (C4D1), after more than five weeks of nivolumab. Autologous stem cell transplantation was followed by relapse in every patient, and brentuximab vedotin exposure varied. The table came from immunoSEQ multiplex PCR; TCRdb's copy has only in-frame clones and leaves some out. The top ten clones hold 30% of a sample with 23,000 or so clones, approximately 68% of them seen once. This CDR3 region has 15 residues. The germline V gene encodes CDR1 MNHEY and CDR2 SVGAGI. V lost 4 bases, J lost 0 bases, and 12 bases lay in between. This clone was counted a few times. Its antigen is not identified. Findings of the study overall: The study reported lower baseline TCR diversity in newly diagnosed patients than in healthy donors. With CD4+ cells, TCR diversity rose significantly by C4D1, but not with CD8+ cells.

This receptor was identified in a human donor with classical Hodgkin lymphoma. This chain joins TRBV6-5 and TRBJ2-5, with unresolved D. This specimen consisted of peripheral blood mononuclear cells (PBMCs), obtained before the fourth cycle of nivolumab. The CDR3 here is CASSSPLGYQETQYF. The CDR3, as DNA: TGTGCCAGCAGTTCACCGTTGGGGTACCAAGAGACCCAGTACTTC.